This TCR beta chain comes out of a study of cytomegalovirus exposure and HLA in healthy donors. V lost 9 bases, J lost 2 bases, and 8 bases stayed unmatched. In germline, CDR1 is SNHLY, CDR2 FYNNEI. The CDR3 extends over 16 amino acids. Whole-study findings and limits: What TCR beta sequences reportedly achieved was accurate prediction of HLA-A and HLA-B alleles in most subjects. The study listed around 150 cytomegalovirus-associated TCR beta chains. Within an earlier analysis, most TCR beta V segments proved productive either about 87% or about 30% of the time. By a later analysis, the bulk of CMV-associated TCR beta chains appeared HLA-restricted.

60 Vbeta and 13 Jbeta primers were used in PCR. Sequenced by immunoSEQ multiplex PCR; TCRdb stores in-frame clones only, minus some. The sample table sets out approximately 120,000 clones. A word on this clone: Its antigen is not identified.

The sample taken for sequencing was PBMCs. This clonotype was sampled from a man between 18 and 35 years old in good health and CMV-seronegative. V and J are TRBV2 and TRBJ2-7; 15 nucleotides match TRBD2. As DNA, the CDR3 is TGTGCCAGTACCGGGACTAGCGGGAGGAAGACCTACGAGCAGTACTTC. Its translation is CASTGTSGRKTYEQYF.